In its sample, the clone carrying this T cell receptor beta chain was seen a few times. Its cognate antigen is unknown. Trimming took 6 bases from V and 0 from J, leaving 12 bases between them. The germline V gene encodes CDR1 MNHEY and CDR2 SVGEGT. The CDR3 is made up of 15 amino acids. The sample belongs to a study of T cells after yellow fever vaccination. Study findings and constraints: CD4 and CD8 compartments shared a small share of clonotypes, likely from convergent recombination. Once the booster was given, most primary-vaccination clones reappeared, at 95% to 97% for CD4 and roughly 85% for CD8.

TCRdb independently ran MiXCR on the 5' RACE reads; one entry per CDR3 protein. The sample holds 400,000 or so distinct CDR3 sequences, approximately 6% seen once. The receptor's source is a young man who received the YFV17D yellow fever vaccine. The V call is TRBV6-2 or TRBV6-3, the J call TRBJ1-5, with a weak D call TRBD1 (6 bases). Sample: PBMCs, taken 5 days after the yellow fever booster vaccination. The CDR3 sequence: CASSLDSYSNQPQHF. The CDR3 region has the DNA TGTGCCAGCAGCCTGGACAGTTATAGCAATCAGCCCCAGCATTTT.